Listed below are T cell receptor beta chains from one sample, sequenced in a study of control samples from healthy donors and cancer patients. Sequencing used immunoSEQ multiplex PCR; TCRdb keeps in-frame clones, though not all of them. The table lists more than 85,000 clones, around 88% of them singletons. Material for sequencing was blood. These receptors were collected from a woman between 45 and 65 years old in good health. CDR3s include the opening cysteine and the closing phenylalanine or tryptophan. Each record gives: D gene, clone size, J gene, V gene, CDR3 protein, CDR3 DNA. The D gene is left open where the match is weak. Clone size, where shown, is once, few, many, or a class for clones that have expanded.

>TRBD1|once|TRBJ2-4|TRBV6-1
CASSDRDRGLIGHIQYF
TGTGCCAGCAGTGACCGGGACAGGGGGCTCATTGGGCACATTCAGTACTTC
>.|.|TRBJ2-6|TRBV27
CASIGHTTGFSGANVLTF
TGTGCCAGCATTGGACATACGACCGGATTCTCTGGGGCCAACGTCCTGACTTTC
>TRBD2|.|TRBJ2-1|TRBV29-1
CSVRSPFLAGDYYEQFF
TGCAGCGTTCGGTCCCCATTTCTAGCGGGAGATTATTATGAGCAGTTCTTC
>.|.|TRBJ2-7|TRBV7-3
CASSSGFSYEQYF
TGTGCCAGCAGCTCCGGATTCAGCTACGAGCAGTACTTC
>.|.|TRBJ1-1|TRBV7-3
CASSLGGAYTEAFF
TGTGCCAGCAGCTTAGGGGGGGCCTACACTGAAGCTTTCTTT
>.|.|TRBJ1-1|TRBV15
CATSRDNVFNTEAFF
TGTGCCACCAGCAGAGATAATGTATTTAACACTGAAGCTTTCTTT
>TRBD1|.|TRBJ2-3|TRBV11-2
CASSLHGTGGMDTQYF
TGTGCCAGCAGCTTACATGGGACAGGGGGAATGGATACGCAGTATTTT
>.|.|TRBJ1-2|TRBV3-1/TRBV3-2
CASSQVTDGAGGYTF
TGTGCCAGCAGCCAAGTTACAGATGGGGCAGGAGGCTACACCTTC
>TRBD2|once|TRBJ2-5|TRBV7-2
CASSSPSSGGLRRGETQYF
TGTGCCAGCAGCTCCCCGTCGTCGGGGGGACTCCGGAGGGGAGAGACCCAGTACTTC
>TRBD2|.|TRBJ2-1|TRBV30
CAWGLELAGANEQFF
TGTGCCTGGGGCCTCGAGCTAGCGGGGGCTAATGAGCAGTTCTTC
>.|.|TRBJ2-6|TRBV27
CASSFWGSSGANVLTF
TGTGCCAGCAGCTTTTGGGGGAGCTCTGGGGCCAACGTCCTGACTTTC
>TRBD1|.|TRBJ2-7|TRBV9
CASSGDRTDTYEQYF
TGTGCCAGCAGCGGGGACAGGACCGACACCTACGAGCAGTACTTC
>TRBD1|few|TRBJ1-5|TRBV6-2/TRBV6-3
CASSLDRGHQPQHF
TGTGCCAGCAGCTTGGACAGGGGGCATCAGCCCCAGCATTTT
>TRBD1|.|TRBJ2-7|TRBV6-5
CASRNGQGAPYEQYF
TGTGCCAGCAGGAACGGACAGGGGGCTCCCTACGAGCAGTACTTC
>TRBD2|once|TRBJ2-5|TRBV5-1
CASSLVAGAQQETQYF
TGCGCCAGCAGCTTGGTAGCGGGAGCGCAACAAGAGACCCAGTACTTC
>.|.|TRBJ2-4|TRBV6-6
CASSPGLAKNIQYF
TGTGCCAGCAGCCCCGGACTAGCCAAAAACATTCAGTACTTC
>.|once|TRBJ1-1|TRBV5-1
CASSWTEPGKARTEAFF
TGCGCCAGCAGCTGGACAGAGCCAGGGAAGGCGAGGACTGAAGCTTTCTTT
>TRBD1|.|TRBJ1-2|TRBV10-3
CAISAGQGVYGYTF
TGTGCCATCAGTGCCGGACAGGGGGTGTATGGCTACACCTTC
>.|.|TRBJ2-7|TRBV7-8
CASSLGAASSYEQYF
TGTGCCAGCAGCTTAGGGGCAGCTAGCTCCTACGAGCAGTACTTC
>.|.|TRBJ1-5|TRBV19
CASSNPQWVSGAQHF
TGTGCCAGTAGTAACCCCCAATGGGTTAGCGGGGCCCAGCATTTT
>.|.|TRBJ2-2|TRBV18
CASLTALGSGELFF
TGTGCCAGCCTCACGGCGTTGGGGTCCGGGGAGCTGTTTTTT
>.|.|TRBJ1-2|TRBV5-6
CASSMQGPSPYGYTF
TGTGCCAGCAGCATGCAGGGGCCCTCCCCCTATGGCTACACCTTC
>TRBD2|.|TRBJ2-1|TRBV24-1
CATRALAGPSEQFF
TGTGCCACCAGAGCTCTAGCGGGACCAAGTGAGCAGTTCTTC
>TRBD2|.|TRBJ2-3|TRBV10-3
CALINPRERHQDTQYF
TGTGCCTTGATCAATCCGCGGGAGAGGCATCAAGATACGCAGTATTTT
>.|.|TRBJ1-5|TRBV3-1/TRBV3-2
CASSQDHAGSRQPQHF
TGTGCCAGCAGCCAAGATCATGCAGGGAGTAGACAGCCCCAGCATTTT
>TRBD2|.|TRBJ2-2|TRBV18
CASSLHPTSGRYTGELFF
TGTGCCAGCTCACTCCACCCAACTAGCGGGAGATATACCGGGGAGCTGTTTTTT
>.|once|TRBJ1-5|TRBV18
CASSPASPYSNQPQHF
TGTGCCAGCTCACCAGCCAGTCCCTATAGCAATCAGCCCCAGCATTTT
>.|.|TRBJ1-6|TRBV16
CASSQGGGNSPLHF
TGTGCCAGCAGCCAAGGGGGTGGTAATTCACCCCTCCACTTT
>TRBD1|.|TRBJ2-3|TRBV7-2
CASSKQGGGPDTQYF
TGTGCCAGCAGCAAACAGGGGGGTGGCCCAGATACGCAGTATTTT
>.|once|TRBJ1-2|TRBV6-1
CASSEVWGPGYTF
TGTGCCAGCAGTGAAGTATGGGGGCCTGGCTACACCTTC
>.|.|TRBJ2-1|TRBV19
CASSNIFGYNEQFF
TGTGCCAGTAGTAATATTTTCGGCTACAATGAGCAGTTCTTC
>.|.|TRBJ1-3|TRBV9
CASSSKTGLTGNTIYF
TGTGCCAGCAGCTCCAAGACCGGGTTGACTGGAAACACCATATATTTT
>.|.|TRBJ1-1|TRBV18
CASSPDSYTPMNTEAFF
TGTGCCAGCTCACCCGACAGTTACACGCCCATGAACACTGAAGCTTTCTTT
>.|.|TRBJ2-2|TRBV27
CASSLKWTHPPGELFF
TGTGCCAGCAGTTTAAAGTGGACCCACCCCCCCGGGGAGCTGTTTTTT
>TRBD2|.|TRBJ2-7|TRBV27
CASSFLAADTSYEQYF
TGTGCCAGCAGTTTTCTAGCGGCTGATACCTCCTACGAGCAGTACTTC
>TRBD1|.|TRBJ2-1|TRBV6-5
CASSYGTGIHEQFF
TGTGCCAGCAGTTATGGGACAGGGATTCATGAGCAGTTCTTC
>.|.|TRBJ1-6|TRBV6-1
CASSEHAGESSPLHF
TGTGCCAGCAGTGAACACGCTGGAGAGAGCTCACCCCTCCACTTT
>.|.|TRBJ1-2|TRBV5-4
CASRGSANGYTF
TGTGCCAGCAGGGGTTCGGCCAATGGCTACACCTTC
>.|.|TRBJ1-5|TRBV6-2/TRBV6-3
CASSSDAGWGNQPQHF
TGTGCCAGCAGTTCCGACGCAGGGTGGGGCAATCAGCCCCAGCATTTT
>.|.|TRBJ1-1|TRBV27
CASSLSTAMNTEAFF
TGTGCCAGCAGTTTATCGACGGCGATGAACACTGAAGCTTTCTTT
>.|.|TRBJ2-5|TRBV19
CASSIRGPSGVPETQYF
TGTGCCAGTAGTATTCGAGGGCCGTCGGGAGTGCCAGAGACCCAGTACTTC
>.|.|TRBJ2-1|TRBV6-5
CASSYTDRSSYNEQFF
TGTGCCAGCAGTTACACGGACCGGAGCTCCTACAATGAGCAGTTCTTC